The entry below gives a single T cell receptor (beta chain) sequence along with its context. In the study's own analysis: Reference gene primer amplification yielded estimated nucleated cell counts. Sequencing was performed with immunoSEQ multiplex PCR; in TCRdb, only in-frame clones are kept and a portion is missing. V and J calls and clone size are given by that table; D and trimming were obtained from the DNA. The table records a few hundred thousand clones, 70% to 90% of them present only once. This specimen belongs to a study of blood T cell repertoires in COVID-19. Study context: COVID-19 samples from acute and convalescent phases originated in the United States, Italy and Spain. Sources were T cells, B-cell-depleted T cells, or PBMCs; the material itself was cDNA or gDNA.

CDR3 length equals 13 residues. Trimming at V came to 7 bases and at J to 6 bases, leaving 9 bases not matched to a gene. Germline V gene sequence: CDR1 SQVTM, CDR2 ANQGSEA. The source of this sequence is a woman in her thirties who had recovered from COVID-19. The sample was peripheral blood. This rearrangement joins TRBV29-1 to TRBJ2-5; TRBD1 matches at 9 bases. CDR3 protein: CSGWTGVRKTQYF. CDR3 DNA: TGCAGCGGCTGGACAGGGGTTCGCAAGACCCAGTACTTC.